This TCR beta chain was captured by sequencing in a study of T cell responses to AZD1222 COVID-19 vaccine. Germline V gene lookup returns CDR1 SQVTM and CDR2 ANQGSEA. This CDR3 comprises 14 residues. The repertoire was sequenced with immunoSEQ multiplex PCR; TCRdb's copy has only in-frame clones and lacks some. The top ten hold approximately 3.5% of the sample, which has some 110,000 clones, 70% to 90% seen once. The chain is built from TRBV29-1 and TRBJ1-2; D might be TRBD1 (5 bases). This receptor was taken from an adult who received the AZD1222 COVID-19 vaccine. The source was peripheral blood, collected 28 days after the second AZD1222 dose. The CDR3 sequence: CGPYLGHWAYGYTF. In DNA, the CDR3 is TGCGGGCCCTACCTCGGACACTGGGCGTATGGCTACACCTTC.